These T cell receptor beta chains were read from a single sample in a study of identical twins. TCRdb recomputed calls from the 5' RACE reads with MiXCR, one row per CDR3 protein. This repertoire shows roughly 1.6 million distinct CDR3 sequences, 32% found once; its top ten account for over 0.25%. The source material was cord blood. These receptors all stem from a newborn girl in good health. CDR3s include the opening cysteine and the closing phenylalanine or tryptophan. D genes are given only for firm matches. The size entry is marked missing in some rows and otherwise reads once, few, many or a size class.

CDR3 length	clone size	V gene	D gene	J gene	CDR3 protein	CDR3 DNA
15	few	TRBV4-2	.	TRBJ2-3	CASSQGSGGTDTQYF	TGTGCCAGCAGCCAAGGCTCGGGGGGCACAGATACGCAGTATTTT
13	.	TRBV6-1	.	TRBJ1-5	CASKQVGHQPQHF	TGTGCCAGCAAACAGGTTGGCCATCAGCCCCAGCATTTT
15	once	TRBV10-3	TRBD1	TRBJ1-2	CAIRGPHGTGDGYTF	TGTGCCATCAGAGGGCCACACGGGACAGGGGATGGCTACACCTTC
16	.	TRBV12-3/TRBV12-4	TRBD2	TRBJ2-5	CASSPTTSWGRETQYF	TGTGCCAGCAGCCCAACGACTAGCTGGGGTCGAGAGACCCAGTACTTC
15	.	TRBV27	.	TRBJ1-4	CASSLLGPKNEELFF	TGTGCCAGCAGTTTACTCGGGCCTAAGAATGAAGAACTGTTTTTT
12	many	TRBV24-1	.	TRBJ2-3	CATSDLSDTQYF	TGTGCCACCAGTGATTTGTCAGATACGCAGTATTTT
14	.	TRBV5-1	TRBD1	TRBJ1-4	CASSPDRADEKLFF	TGCGCCAGCAGCCCGGACAGGGCTGATGAAAAACTGTTTTTT
15	.	TRBV30	.	TRBJ2-6	CAWSVRFSGANVLTF	TGTGCCTGGAGTGTAAGGTTCTCTGGGGCCAACGTCCTGACTTTC
17	few	TRBV27	TRBD2	TRBJ2-3	CASSFSRLAGGTDTQYF	TGTGCCAGCAGTTTCTCCCGACTAGCGGGGGGTACAGATACGCAGTATTTT
14	.	TRBV10-1	.	TRBJ2-2	CASRDLQGTGELFF	TGCGCCAGCAGGGACTTACAGGGAACCGGGGAGCTGTTTTTT
13	once	TRBV20-1	.	TRBJ1-1	CSASQWRYAEAFF	TGCAGTGCTAGTCAGTGGAGATATGCTGAAGCTTTCTTT
15	once	TRBV5-1	.	TRBJ2-7	CASSLELERINEQYF	TGCGCCAGCAGCTTGGAACTAGAGAGAATTAACGAGCAGTACTTC
14	few	TRBV12-3/TRBV12-4	.	TRBJ1-5	CASSFVGGDQPQHF	TGTGCCAGCAGTTTCGTTGGGGGGGATCAGCCCCAGCATTTT
18	.	TRBV12-3/TRBV12-4	TRBD2	TRBJ2-3	CASSPRFTGTSDADTEYF	TGTGCCAGCAGCCCAAGGTTTACCGGGACTAGCGACGCAGATACGGAGTATTTT
15	few	TRBV28	TRBD1	TRBJ2-7	CASSSPGTAFYEQYF	TGTGCCAGCAGTTCTCCCGGGACAGCCTTCTACGAGCAGTACTTC
14	few	TRBV7-9	.	TRBJ1-1	CASSFPSLNTEAFF	TGTGCCAGCAGCTTCCCCAGTTTGAACACTGAAGCTTTCTTT
12	.	TRBV20-1	.	TRBJ2-2	CSAKRIPGELFF	TGCAGTGCTAAAAGGATACCCGGGGAGCTGTTTTTT
14	.	TRBV12-3/TRBV12-4	.	TRBJ1-5	CASSLQRGNQPQHF	TGTGCCAGCAGTTTGCAGCGGGGCAATCAGCCCCAGCATTTT
14	.	TRBV4-2	.	TRBJ1-1	CASSQQILNTEAFF	TGTGCCAGCAGCCAACAGATCCTGAACACTGAAGCTTTCTTT
14	.	TRBV11-2	.	TRBJ1-1	CASSYRGGEAEAFF	TGTGCCAGCAGCTATAGGGGAGGGGAAGCTGAAGCTTTCTTT
13	.	TRBV12-3/TRBV12-4	.	TRBJ1-2	CASSSGGTYGYTF	TGTGCCAGCAGTTCGGGGGGTACCTATGGCTACACCTTC
19	few	TRBV4-2	TRBD2	TRBJ2-3	CASSQDRYTSGSLTDTQYF	TGTGCCAGCAGCCAAGACCGGTATACTAGCGGGAGCCTCACAGATACGCAGTATTTT
16	.	TRBV12-3/TRBV12-4	.	TRBJ2-7	CASRIRGTGGYNEQYF	TGTGCCAGCAGAATCCGTGGGACGGGGGGCTACAATGAGCAGTACTTC
15	many	TRBV5-1	TRBD1	TRBJ2-7	CASSWTGTGIYEQYF	TGCGCCAGCAGCTGGACCGGGACAGGGATCTACGAGCAGTACTTC
15	.	TRBV10-3	.	TRBJ2-3	CATGEGHTQGDTQYF	TGTGCCACGGGGGAGGGGCACACACAGGGAGATACGCAGTATTTT
14	few	TRBV3-1	.	TRBJ2-1	CASSHGGNVNEQFF	TGTGCCAGCAGCCACGGGGGTAATGTCAATGAGCAGTTCTTC
14	few	TRBV20-1	.	TRBJ2-7	CSAPEGLGSYEQYF	TGCAGTGCGCCCGAGGGACTTGGCTCCTACGAGCAGTACTTC
14	few	TRBV18	TRBD2	TRBJ2-3	CASFGTNLPDTQYF	TGTGCCAGCTTCGGGACTAATCTCCCAGATACGCAGTATTTT
14	.	TRBV5-1	TRBD2	TRBJ2-4	CASSSGLYTNIQYF	TGCGCCAGCAGCTCGGGACTATACACAAACATTCAGTACTTC
14	few	TRBV29-1	TRBD1	TRBJ2-7	CSVAKGTAYNEQYF	TGCAGCGTTGCCAAAGGGACAGCCTACAATGAGCAGTACTTC
12	.	TRBV2	.	TRBJ2-5	CASSDSTGEQYF	TGTGCCAGCAGCGACTCCACGGGTGAGCAGTACTTC
17	few	TRBV6-5	TRBD2	TRBJ2-7	CASSYSGLAGPSYEQYF	TGTGCCAGCAGTTACTCGGGACTAGCGGGACCCTCCTACGAGCAGTACTTC
17	.	TRBV24-1	TRBD2	TRBJ2-7	CATSDRTSGRLRGEQYF	TGTGCCACCAGTGATCGGACTAGCGGGAGGCTACGAGGTGAGCAGTACTTC
14	few	TRBV11-2	.	TRBJ2-7	CASSLDGSGHEQYF	TGTGCCAGCAGCTTAGATGGGTCGGGCCACGAGCAGTACTTC
11	.	TRBV20-1	.	TRBJ2-7	CSARTNNEQYF	TGCAGTGCTAGGACTAACAATGAGCAGTACTTC
14	.	TRBV6-1	.	TRBJ2-3	CASSETGGRDTQYF	TGTGCCAGCAGTGAAACGGGGGGCCGGGATACGCAGTATTTT
15	.	TRBV3-1	.	TRBJ2-3	CASSRGGYFTDTQYF	TGTGCCAGCAGCCGGGGCGGGTACTTCACAGATACGCAGTATTTT
14	.	TRBV6-1	.	TRBJ1-1	CASSDSGALTEAFF	TGTGCCAGCAGTGACTCAGGGGCTCTAACTGAAGCTTTCTTT
15	.	TRBV12-3/TRBV12-4	TRBD1	TRBJ1-2	CASSSGTAIPHGYTF	TGTGCCAGCAGCTCCGGGACAGCTATACCCCATGGCTACACCTTC
13	few	TRBV20-1	.	TRBJ1-5	CSARDYGNQPQHF	TGCAGTGCTAGAGATTATGGCAATCAGCCCCAGCATTTT
15	.	TRBV4-1	TRBD2	TRBJ2-7	CASSPAGLAIYEQYF	TGCGCCAGCAGCCCAGCAGGACTAGCGATCTACGAGCAGTACTTC
17	few	TRBV6-6	.	TRBJ1-5	CASSYSIRVGSNQPQHF	TGTGCCAGCAGTTACTCGATCCGGGTTGGAAGCAATCAGCCCCAGCATTTT
14	.	TRBV12-3/TRBV12-4	.	TRBJ1-1	CASSLGFSQTEAFF	TGTGCCAGCAGTTTGGGCTTTTCACAAACTGAAGCTTTCTTT
14	.	TRBV2	TRBD1	TRBJ2-3	CAIRDRASSGTQYF	TGTGCCATCCGGGACAGGGCATCCTCGGGTACGCAGTATTTT
15	few	TRBV12-3/TRBV12-4	.	TRBJ2-1	CASSPQGPRSSEQFF	TGTGCCAGCAGTCCCCAGGGTCCCAGGTCCAGTGAGCAGTTCTTC
17	.	TRBV20-1	TRBD2	TRBJ2-7	CSARDLEPGLAGQEQYF	TGCAGTGCTAGAGACCTTGAGCCGGGACTAGCGGGGCAGGAGCAGTACTTC
12	few	TRBV27	.	TRBJ1-1	CASSGRFSEAFF	TGTGCCAGCAGTGGACGGTTCAGTGAAGCTTTCTTT
14	.	TRBV12-3/TRBV12-4	.	TRBJ2-5	CASSPMGPGNEQYF	TGTGCCAGCAGTCCGATGGGACCCGGGAATGAGCAGTACTTC
14	few	TRBV10-3	TRBD2	TRBJ2-1	CAIQRDSNYNEQFF	TGTGCCATCCAGCGGGATTCAAATTACAATGAGCAGTTCTTC